Described below is a single T cell receptor (beta chain) sequence and its context. The data originate from a study of PD-L1 blockade in urothelial cancer. Looking at the study overall: Across blood samples, T cells had a median count of 141,255.

Documented time point: pretreatment peripheral blood. Locally advanced or metastatic urothelial carcinoma was diagnosed in the patients. Each PCR reaction had synthetic TCR analog templates spiked into it. Sequenced by immunoSEQ multiplex PCR; TCRdb stores in-frame clones only, minus some. The repertoire has about 93,000 clones, around 90% of them found once; the top ten carry around 1.6%. The sequencing here drew on PBMCs, taken around atezolizumab (anti-PD-L1) treatment. This clonotype was obtained from a man in his sixties with urothelial cancer.

CDR3 sequence: CASRATRFMRNTGELFF. Here the CDR3 DNA reads TGTGCCAGCAGGGCCACTAGGTTTATGCGGAACACCGGGGAGCTGTTTTTT. V and J are TRBV7-8 and TRBJ2-2; a weak D match, TRBD2 (5 bases). The CDR3 extends over 17 amino acids. Germline V gives CDR1 SGHVS, CDR2 FQNEAQ. Trimming took off 6 bases at V and 1 base at J, with 18 bases between the two ends.